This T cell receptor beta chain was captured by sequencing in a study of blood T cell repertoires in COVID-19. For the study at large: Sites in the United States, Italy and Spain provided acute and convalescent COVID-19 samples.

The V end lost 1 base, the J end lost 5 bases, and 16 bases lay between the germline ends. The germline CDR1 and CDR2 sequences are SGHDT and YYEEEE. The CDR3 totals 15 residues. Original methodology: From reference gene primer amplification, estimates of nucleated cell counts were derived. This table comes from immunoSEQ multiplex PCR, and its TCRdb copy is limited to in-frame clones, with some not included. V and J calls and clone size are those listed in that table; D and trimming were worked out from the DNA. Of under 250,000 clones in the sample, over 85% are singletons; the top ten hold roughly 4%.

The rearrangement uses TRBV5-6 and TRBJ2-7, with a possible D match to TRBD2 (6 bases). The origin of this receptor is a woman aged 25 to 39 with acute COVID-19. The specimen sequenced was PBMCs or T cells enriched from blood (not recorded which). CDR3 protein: CASSLRSGGVNEQYF. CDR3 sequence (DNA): TGTGCCAGCAGCTTGCGTTCCGGGGGAGTTAACGAGCAGTACTTC.